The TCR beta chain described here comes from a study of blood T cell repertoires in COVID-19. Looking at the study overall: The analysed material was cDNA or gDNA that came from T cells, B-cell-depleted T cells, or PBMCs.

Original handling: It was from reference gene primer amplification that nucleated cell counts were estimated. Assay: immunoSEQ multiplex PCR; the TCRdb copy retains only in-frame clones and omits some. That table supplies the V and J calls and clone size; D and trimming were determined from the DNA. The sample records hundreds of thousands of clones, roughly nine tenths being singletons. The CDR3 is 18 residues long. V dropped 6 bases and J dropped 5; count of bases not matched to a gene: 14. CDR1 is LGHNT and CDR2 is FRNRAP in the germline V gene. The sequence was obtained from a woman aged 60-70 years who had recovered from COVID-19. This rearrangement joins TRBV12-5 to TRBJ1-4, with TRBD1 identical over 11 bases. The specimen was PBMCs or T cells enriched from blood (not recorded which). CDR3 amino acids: CASGHYGQGAKENEKLFF. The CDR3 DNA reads TGTGCTAGTGGCCATTATGGACAGGGGGCAAAAGAAAATGAAAAACTGTTTTTT. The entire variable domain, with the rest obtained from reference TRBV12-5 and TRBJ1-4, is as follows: DARVTQTPRHKVTEMGQEVTMRCQPILGHNTVFWYRQTMMQGLELLAYFRNRAPLDDSGMPKDRFSAEMPDATLATLKIQPSEPRDSAVYFCASGHYGQGAKENEKLFFGSGTQLSVL.